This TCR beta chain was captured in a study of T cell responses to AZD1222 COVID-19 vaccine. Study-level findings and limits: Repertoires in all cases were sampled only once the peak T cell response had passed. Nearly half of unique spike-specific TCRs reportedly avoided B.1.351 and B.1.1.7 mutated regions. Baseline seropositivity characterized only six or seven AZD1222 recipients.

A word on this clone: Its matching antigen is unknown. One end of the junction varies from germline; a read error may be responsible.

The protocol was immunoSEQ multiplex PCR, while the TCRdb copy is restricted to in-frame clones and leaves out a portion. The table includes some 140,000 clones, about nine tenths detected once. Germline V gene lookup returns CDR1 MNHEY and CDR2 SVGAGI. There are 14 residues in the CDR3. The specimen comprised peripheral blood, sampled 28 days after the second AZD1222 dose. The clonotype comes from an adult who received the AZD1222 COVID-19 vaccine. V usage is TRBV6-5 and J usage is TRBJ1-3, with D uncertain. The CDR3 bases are TGTGCCAGCAGCCTATACGGCCCTGGGAACACCATATATTTT. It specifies CASSLYGPGNTIYF.